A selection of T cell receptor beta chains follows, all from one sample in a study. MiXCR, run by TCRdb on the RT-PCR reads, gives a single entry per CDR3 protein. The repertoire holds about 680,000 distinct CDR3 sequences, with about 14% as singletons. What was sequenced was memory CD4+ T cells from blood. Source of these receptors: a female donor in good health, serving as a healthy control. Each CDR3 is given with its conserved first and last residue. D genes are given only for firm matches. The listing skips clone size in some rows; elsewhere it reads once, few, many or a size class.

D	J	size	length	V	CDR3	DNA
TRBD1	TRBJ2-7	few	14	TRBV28	CASSLPGQGSEQYF	TGTGCCAGCAGTTTACCGGGACAGGGCTCCGAGCAGTACTTC
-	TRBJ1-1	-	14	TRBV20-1	CSAPPVGTNTEAFF	TGCAGTGCTCCCCCGGTGGGAACCAACACTGAAGCTTTCTTT
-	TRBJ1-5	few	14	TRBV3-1	CASSQVDGYQPQHF	TGTGCCAGCAGCCAGGTTGATGGGTATCAGCCCCAGCATTTT
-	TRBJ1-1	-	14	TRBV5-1	CASSLLGGDTEAFF	TGCGCCAGCTCGCTTTTGGGAGGGGACACTGAAGCTTTCTTT
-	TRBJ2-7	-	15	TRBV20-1	CSARDPGGAVYEQYF	TGCAGTGCTAGAGATCCAGGTGGGGCGGTTTACGAGCAGTACTTC
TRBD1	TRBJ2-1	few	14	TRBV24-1	CATSGQGTHNEQFF	TGTGCCACCTCGGGACAGGGGACTCACAATGAGCAGTTCTTC
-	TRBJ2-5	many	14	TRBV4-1	CASSQDGRGETQYF	TGCGCCAGCAGCCAAGATGGCAGGGGAGAGACCCAGTACTTC
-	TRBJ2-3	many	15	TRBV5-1	CASSLTPASTDTQYF	TGCGCCAGCAGCTTGACACCGGCTAGCACAGATACGCAGTATTTT
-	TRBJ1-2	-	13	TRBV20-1	CSAWDGTNYGYTF	TGCAGTGCCTGGGACGGGACCAACTATGGCTACACCTTC
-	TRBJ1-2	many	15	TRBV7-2	CASSFGQGTNYGYTF	TGTGCCAGCAGCTTCGGCCAGGGGACTAACTATGGCTACACCTTC
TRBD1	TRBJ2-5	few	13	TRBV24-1	CATGDSIQETQYF	TGTGCCACTGGGGACAGCATCCAAGAGACCCAGTACTTC
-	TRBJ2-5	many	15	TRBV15	CATSRYDKNQETQYF	TGTGCCACCAGCAGGTACGACAAGAACCAAGAGACCCAGTACTTC
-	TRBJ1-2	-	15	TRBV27	CASSRAGTTNYGYTF	TGTGCCAGCAGTCGAGCCGGGACAACCAACTATGGCTACACCTTC
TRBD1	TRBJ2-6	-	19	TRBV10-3	CAISASPGQGRSGANVLTF	TGTGCCATCAGTGCCTCACCGGGACAGGGTCGCTCTGGGGCCAACGTCCTGACTTTC
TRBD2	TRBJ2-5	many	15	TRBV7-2	CASSVAGGLEETQYF	TGTGCCAGCAGTGTAGCGGGAGGACTTGAAGAGACCCAGTACTTC
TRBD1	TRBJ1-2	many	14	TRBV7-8	CASSPRTGGYGYTF	TGTGCCAGCAGCCCCCGGACAGGAGGGTATGGCTACACCTTC
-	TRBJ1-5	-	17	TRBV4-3	CASSQDRVAFSNQPQHF	TGCGCCAGCAGCCAAGATCGTGTGGCATTTAGCAATCAGCCCCAGCATTTT
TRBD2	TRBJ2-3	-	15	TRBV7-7	CASSLGAGFADTQYF	TGTGCCAGCAGCTTGGGAGCGGGATTCGCAGATACGCAGTATTTT
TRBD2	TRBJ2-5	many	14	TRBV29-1	CSGGLAGIQETQYF	TGCAGCGGTGGACTAGCGGGTATCCAAGAGACCCAGTACTTC
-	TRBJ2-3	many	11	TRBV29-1	CSALVADTQYF	TGCAGCGCCCTCGTCGCGGATACGCAGTATTTT
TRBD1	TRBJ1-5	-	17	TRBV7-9	CASSPHGTGTSNQPQHF	TGTGCCAGCAGCCCCCATGGGACAGGGACTAGCAATCAGCCCCAGCATTTT
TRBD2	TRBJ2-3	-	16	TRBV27	CASSLVTSGRTDTQYF	TGTGCCAGCAGTTTAGTAACTAGCGGGAGAACAGATACGCAGTATTTT
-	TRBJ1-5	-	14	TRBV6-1	CASSAIPVPQPQHF	TGTGCCAGCAGTGCTATTCCTGTACCTCAGCCCCAGCATTTT
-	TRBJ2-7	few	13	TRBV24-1	CATSTPGAYEQYF	TGTGCTACCTCTACCCCCGGCGCCTACGAGCAGTACTTC
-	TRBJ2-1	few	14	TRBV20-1	CSAPEQWPNGEQFF	TGCAGTGCCCCAGAACAGTGGCCTAATGGGGAGCAGTTCTTC
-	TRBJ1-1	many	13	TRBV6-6	CASAYSPVTEAFF	TGTGCCAGCGCCTATTCGCCGGTGACTGAAGCTTTCTTT
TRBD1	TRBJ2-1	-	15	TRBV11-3	CASSSGQGGNNEQFF	TGTGCCAGCAGCTCGGGACAGGGGGGGAACAATGAGCAGTTCTTC
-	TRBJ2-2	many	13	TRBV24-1	CATSDFPAGELFF	TGTGCCACCAGTGATTTCCCCGCCGGGGAGCTGTTTTTT
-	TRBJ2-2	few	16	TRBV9	CASSVDPGEVAGELFF	TGTGCCAGCAGCGTAGACCCGGGAGAAGTCGCCGGGGAGCTGTTTTTT
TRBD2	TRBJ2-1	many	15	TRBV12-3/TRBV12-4	CASSSTAGVYNEQFF	TGTGCCAGCAGTTCGACGGCGGGGGTCTACAATGAGCAGTTCTTC
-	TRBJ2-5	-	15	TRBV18	CASSPPTSPGETQYF	TGTGCCAGCTCACCACCGACTTCCCCGGGGGAGACCCAGTACTTC
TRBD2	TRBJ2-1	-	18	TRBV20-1	CSASSGTSGRAVKNEQFF	TGCAGTGCTAGCTCCGGGACTAGCGGGAGGGCCGTGAAAAATGAGCAGTTCTTC
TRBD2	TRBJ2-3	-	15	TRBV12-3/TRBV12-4	CASRPLAGNPDTQYF	TGTGCCAGCAGACCACTAGCGGGAAATCCAGATACGCAGTATTTT